This passage covers 16 T cell receptor beta chains from one sample sequenced in a study of post-analysis software for immune sequencing data. Broader study findings: Elevated frequency relative to controls characterized roughly 5 TRBV segments in patients, TRBV5-6, TRBV5-1 and TRBV20-1 among them.

These TCRs are of unknown antigen specificity. Sequencing libraries made from TCR beta cDNA carried unique molecular identifiers. TCRdb re-analysed the PCR reads in MiXCR, keeping a single row per CDR3 protein. This table holds fewer than 600,000 distinct CDR3 sequences, under 55% found once. Sequences were obtained from blood. These receptors all come from a girl aged 5-17 years with multiple sclerosis.

In its sample, this clonotype was seen a few times. This rearrangement joins TRBV6-5 to TRBJ1-2; D is unclear. This CDR3 has 11 amino acids. V gave up 2 bases and J gave up 7 bases, with 5 bases separating them. Germline V gene data show CDR1 as MNHEY and CDR2 as SVGAGI. CDR3 nucleotides: TGTGCCAGCAGTTACGCGGGTGGCTACACCTTC. This translates into CASSYAGGYTF.

The J gene is TRBJ2-1, the V gene TRBV6-5, with TRBD2 matching 9 bases. The CDR3 spans 14 residues. After removal of 2 bases from V and 4 bases from J, the junction contained 0 bases not matched to a gene. Germline loops: CDR1 MNHEY, CDR2 SVGAGI. CDR3 protein: CASSYAGGYNEQFF. CDR3 in DNA: TGTGCCAGCAGTTACGCGGGAGGGTACAATGAGCAGTTCTTC.

This clonotype was seen many times. The rearrangement joins TRBV20-1 to TRBJ1-2; 7 bases fit TRBD1. This CDR3 comprises 13 residues. The V gene's germline CDR1 is DFQATT and CDR2 SNEGSKA (reference sequence). DNA of the CDR3: TGCAGCATGGGGGACAGCACTAACTATGGCTACACCTTC. Amino acid sequence: CSMGDSTNYGYTF.

In this sample, this clonotype turned up a few times. As DNA, the CDR3 is TGTGCCAGCAGCTTAGCGGCCGGCAGGGCCGAGGGCTACACCTTC. Protein sequence: CASSLAAGRAEGYTF. The J gene is TRBJ1-2, the V gene TRBV7-2, with D possibly matching TRBD1 (5 bases). The CDR3 covers 15 residues. The V end was cut by 0 bases, the J end by 8 bases, with 16 bases between. The germline V gene has CDR1 SGHTA and CDR2 FQGNSA.

CDR3 nucleotide sequence: TGCAGTGCTAGTAGTCGGGCTTCCTCCTACAATGAGCAGTACTTC. Encoded protein: CSASSRASSYNEQYF. The V gene is TRBV20-1, the J gene TRBJ2-1; the D is unclear. The better agreement between TRBJ2-7 and the DNA end casts doubt on the J call. This CDR3 contains 15 residues. Germline lookup yields CDR1 DFQATT and CDR2 SNEGSKA (reference sequence).

V gene TRBV24-1 combines with J gene TRBJ2-1, with TRBD2 matching over 10 bases. Germline CDR1 and CDR2: KGHDR and SFDVKD. With 6 bases clipped from V and 3 bases from J, the junction kept 7 bases outside the gene matches. This CDR3 has 16 residues. CDR3 protein: CATSLSSGGLYNEQFF. As DNA, the CDR3 is TGTGCCACCAGTTTATCTAGCGGGGGCCTCTACAATGAGCAGTTCTTC.

Worth noting for this clonotype: A junction end diverges from the germline sequence, so it may reflect a read error. The CDR3 protein is CTSSPSSYREGAKNIQYF. In DNA, the CDR3 is TGTACCAGCAGCCCCTCTTCGTATCGGGAGGGAGCCAAAAACATTCAGTACTTC. The chain couples TRBV14 to TRBJ2-4; 8 nucleotides match TRBD2. The length of the CDR3 is 18 residues. Germline-derived CDR1 and CDR2 are SGHDN and FVKESK. Full variable domain (missing parts from reference TRBV14 and TRBJ2-4): EAGVTQFPSHSVIEKGQTVTLRCDPISGHDNLYWYRRVMGKEIKFLLHFVKESKQDESGMPNNRFLAERTGGTYSTLKVQPAELEDSGVYFCTSSPSSYREGAKNIQYFGAGTRLSVL.

This clonotype was detected a few times. The chain carries TRBV24-1 and TRBJ2-1; 7 bases fit TRBD1. The germline gives CDR1 KGHDR, CDR2 SFDVKD. V shed 6 bases and J 12 bases; nucleotides not matched to a gene: 7. The CDR3 contains 12 residues. The CDR3 spells CATSITGVAQFF. Here the CDR3 DNA reads TGTGCCACCAGTATTACAGGGGTCGCGCAGTTCTTC.

Only one count was recorded for this clonotype. The chain is built from TRBV3-1 and TRBJ1-2; D perhaps matches TRBD1 (6 bases). There are 12 residues in the CDR3. CDR1 and CDR2 from the germline V gene are LGHDT and YNNKEL (reference sequence). Deletions cut 6 bases from V and 6 bases from J, with 11 bases between. The CDR3 DNA reads TGTGCCAGCAGACAGGGAACGAATGGCTACACCTTC. Translation: CASRQGTNGYTF.

The chain joins TRBV5-1 to TRBJ2-7; tentatively, D is TRBD1 or TRBD2 (5 bases each). CDR1 SGHRS and CDR2 YFSETQ come from the germline V gene. V lost 4 bases and J lost 1, with 12 bases in between. The CDR3 consists of 14 residues. Here the CDR3 reads CASSGSEGSYEQYF. In DNA form, the CDR3 reads TGCGCCAGCAGCGGGTCCGAGGGGTCCTACGAGCAGTACTTC.

This chain connects TRBV10-3 to TRBJ1-5; no definite D call. Per germline, CDR1 ENHRY and CDR2 SYGVKD. The CDR3 runs to 13 residues. The V gene lost 8 bases and the J gene lost 2 bases, with 10 bases spanning the gap. CDR3 in amino acids: CAICPGGNQPQHF. Written as DNA, the CDR3 is TGTGCCATCTGTCCAGGTGGCAATCAGCCCCAGCATTTT.

This rearrangement joins TRBV6-5 to TRBJ1-5; D gene ambiguous. Per the germline V gene, CDR1 is MNHEY and CDR2 is SVGAGI. With 6 bases removed from V and 0 bases from J, the gap between germline ends came to 6 bases. CDR3 length: 13 residues. CDR3 protein: CASRTHSNQPQHF. CDR3 DNA: TGTGCCAGCAGGACCCATAGCAATCAGCCCCAGCATTTT.

This chain links TRBV24-1 with TRBJ1-1, with 7 positions matching TRBD1. Germline lookup yields CDR1 KGHDR and CDR2 SFDVKD. After removal of 4 bases from V and 4 bases from J, the junction contained 2 bases not matched to a gene. This CDR3 is 13 amino acids long. The CDR3 region is CATSDTGVTEAFF. For the CDR3, the DNA is TGTGCCACCAGTGACACAGGGGTCACTGAAGCTTTCTTT.

This rearrangement joins TRBV12-3 or TRBV12-4 to TRBJ2-3, with 8 bases fitting TRBD2. The junction had 5 bases not matched to a gene; V was cut back by 6 bases and J by 0 bases. This CDR3 has 15 amino acids. Here the CDR3 reads CASRTTSESTDTQYF. The CDR3 coding sequence is TGTGCCAGCAGAACGACTAGCGAGAGCACAGATACGCAGTATTTT.

The chain couples TRBV10-3 to TRBJ2-5; 8 bases map to TRBD1. Germline lookup yields CDR1 ENHRY and CDR2 SYGVKD. V shed 7 bases and J 4 bases; nucleotides not matched to a gene: 5. The length of the CDR3 is 13 residues. DNA of the CDR3: TGTGCCATCAAAGCCGGGACAGGAGAGACCCAGTACTTC. As protein: CAIKAGTGETQYF.

The chain couples TRBV5-1 to TRBJ2-7, with TRBD2 as a possible D gene (5 bases). V was shortened by 4 bases and J by 6 bases, with 11 bases between the two germline ends. This CDR3 spans 12 amino acids. Germline V CDR1 and CDR2: SGHRS, YFSETQ. CDR3 region: CASSTQDFEQYF. CDR3 coding DNA: TGCGCCAGCAGCACCCAGGACTTCGAGCAGTACTTC.